The clone carrying this T cell receptor beta chain has just a few counts. It was the library that attached unique molecular identifiers to individual cDNA molecules. TCRdb reprocessed the RACE reads with MiXCR, giving one entry per CDR3 protein. Of about 73,000 distinct CDR3 sequences detected, around 7.9% appear once; the ten largest clones hold about 3.5%. This entry is derived from a study of human T cells and chemical hapten exposure. Turning to the study itself: Patch tests applied 0.01% DPC to the upper back, read at 6 days. Recorded diagnoses among the mostly female patients were alopecia areata, totalis or universalis.

Time point in this sample: patch test 2, 6 weeks after DPC sensitization. Treatment defined: therapeutic diphenylcyclopropenone sensitization with weekly scalp DPC. The germline V gene encodes CDR1 SQVTM and CDR2 ANQGSEA. This CDR3 contains 13 residues. Trimming shortened V by 6 bases and J by 5 bases, and 17 bases separated the two germline ends. The TCR was taken from a woman between 50 and 59 years old with alopecia areata. Some clones in this sample may be carry-over from other donors' samples. The genes are TRBV29-1 and TRBJ2-7; D is perhaps TRBD2 (6 bases). Sequencing was performed on whole blood, taken in connection with sensitization to the hapten diphenylcyclopropenone (DPC). CDR3 coding DNA: TGCAGCGTAGCAAAGGGCGGGGAGCACGAGCAGTACTTC. Encoded protein: CSVAKGGEHEQYF.